This T cell receptor beta chain came from a study of blood T cell repertoires in COVID-19. In the original workflow: Cell counts per sample came from amplifying reference gene primers. The assay was immunoSEQ multiplex PCR, and TCRdb's table has in-frame clones only and misses some. V and J calls and clone size are those listed in that table; D and trimming were worked out from the DNA. The sample includes a few hundred thousand clones, around nine tenths seen only once; the top ten take 9.5% to 13%. This CDR3 has 17 amino acids. Trimming removed 6 bases at V and 0 bases at J, with 15 bases between. CDR1 MNHEY and CDR2 SMNVEV come from the germline V gene (reference sequence).

The sample comprised peripheral blood. This clonotype was obtained from a woman aged 70 to 79 with COVID-19, enrolled during active disease. The rearrangement uses TRBV27 and TRBJ1-6; no definite D call. The CDR3 DNA follows: TGTGCCAGCAGACCCTATCACGGTAGCTCCTATAATTCACCCCTCCACTTT. Residues: CASRPYHGSSYNSPLHF.